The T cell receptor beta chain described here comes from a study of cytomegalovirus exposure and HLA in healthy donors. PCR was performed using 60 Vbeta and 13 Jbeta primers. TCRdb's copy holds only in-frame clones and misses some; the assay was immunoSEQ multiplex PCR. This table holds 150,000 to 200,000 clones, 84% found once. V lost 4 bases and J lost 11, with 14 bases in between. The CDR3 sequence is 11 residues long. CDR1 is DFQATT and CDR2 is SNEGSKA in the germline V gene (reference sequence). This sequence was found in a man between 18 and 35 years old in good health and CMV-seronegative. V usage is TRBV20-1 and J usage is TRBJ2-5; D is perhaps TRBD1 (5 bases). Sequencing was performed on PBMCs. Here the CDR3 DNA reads TGCAGTGCTAACTCAGGGCCCGGGCAGTACTTC. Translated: CSANSGPGQYF.